The 24 T cell receptor beta chains below all came from one sample that was sequenced in a study of cytomegalovirus exposure and HLA in healthy donors. 60 Vbeta and 13 Jbeta primers were used in PCR. TCRdb keeps only in-frame clones here, not all; method: immunoSEQ multiplex PCR. The sample holds 180,000 or so clones; nearly 80% are singletons and the top ten take around an eighth. Sequencing was done on a sample of PBMCs. Every receptor here comes from a man aged 50 to 60 in good health and CMV-seropositive.

Only one count was recorded for this clone. The V call is TRBV29-1, the J call TRBJ2-7; a possible D gene is TRBD1 (5 bases). The CDR3 has 15 residues. Trimming took 5 bases from V and 2 from J, leaving 19 bases between them. CDR1 and CDR2 (germline): SQVTM, ANQGSEA. DNA for the CDR3: TGCAGCGTTACCGATAACAGGAACCGGGCCTACGAGCAGTACTTC. Translating gives CSVTDNRNRAYEQYF.

This chain joins TRBV5-6 and TRBJ2-1, with 7 bases matching TRBD1. This CDR3 is built from 17 residues. The V and J ends lost 2 bases and 4 bases, in that order; junction bases with no gene match: 12. Germline values: CDR1 SGHDT, CDR2 YYEEEE. This CDR3 is CASSLSIRDRLYNEQFF. The CDR3 nucleotides read TGTGCCAGCAGCTTAAGTATACGGGACAGATTGTACAATGAGCAGTTCTTC.

The chain joins TRBV6-1 to TRBJ2-6, with D tentatively TRBD1 (5 bases). V gave up 3 bases and J gave up 0 bases, with 12 bases separating them. This CDR3 region has 17 residues. Per germline, CDR1 MNHNS and CDR2 SASEGT. The CDR3 DNA follows: TGTGCCAGCAGTGACCACCCCCAGGGCTCTGGGGCCAACGTCCTGACTTTC. Translating gives CASSDHPQGSGANVLTF.

The rearrangement links TRBV9 to TRBJ1-3, with D perhaps matching TRBD1 (5 bases). Deletions cut 5 bases from V and 0 bases from J, with 12 bases between. This CDR3 is built from 15 residues. The germline gives CDR1 SGDLS, CDR2 YYNGEE. CDR3 amino acids: CASSGGQGSGNTIYF. Written as DNA, the CDR3 is TGTGCCAGCAGTGGAGGGCAGGGCTCTGGAAACACCATATATTTT.

The CDR3 DNA reads as TGCAGTACTCAGGGAGGTGGCTACACCTTC. Protein product: CSTQGGGYTF. V and J are TRBV20-1 and TRBJ1-2; D possibly corresponds to TRBD1 (5 bases). Germline-derived CDR1 and CDR2 are DFQATT and SNEGSKA (reference sequence). The CDR3 totals 10 residues. Trimming stripped 8 bases from V and 7 bases from J, with 11 bases between.

The V call is TRBV7-9, the J call TRBJ2-1, with TRBD2 matching 7 bases. The length of the CDR3 is 15 residues. After removal of 0 bases from V and 9 bases from J, the junction contained 8 bases not matched to a gene. Germline V gives CDR1 SEHNR, CDR2 FQNEAQ (reference sequence). In DNA form, the CDR3 reads TGTGCCAGCAGCTTAGCGGGGGGGGGTTCCAGTGAGCAGTTCTTC. Protein: CASSLAGGGSSEQFF.

This chain joins TRBV28 and TRBJ1-2; D gene unclear. This CDR3 has 13 amino acids. V gave up 6 bases and J gave up 5 bases, with 13 bases separating them. CDR1 and CDR2 (germline): MDHEN, SYDVKM. The CDR3 sequence: CASSQSTRYGYTF. CDR3 DNA sequence: TGTGCCAGCAGCCAGTCAACCCGTTATGGCTACACCTTC.

This CDR3 reads CASSMGGLAGELFF. CDR3 nucleotide sequence: TGTGCCAGTAGTATGGGGGGGCTGGCCGGGGAGCTGTTTTTT. This chain joins TRBV19 and TRBJ2-2; a possible D gene is TRBD2 (7 bases). Trimming left V 3 bases short and J 6 bases short, with 11 bases between. This CDR3 has 14 amino acids. The V gene's germline CDR1 is LNHDA and CDR2 SQIVND (reference sequence).

The V call is TRBV9, the J call TRBJ1-1; no definite D call. From germline, CDR1 is SGDLS and CDR2 YYNGEE. Trimming took off 7 bases at V and 0 bases at J, with 19 bases between the two ends. The CDR3 has 16 amino acids. This CDR3 reads CASGDDPTDLNTEAFF. For the CDR3, the DNA is TGTGCCAGCGGCGATGACCCGACTGATTTGAACACTGAAGCTTTCTTT.

The CDR3 sequence: CASSDRGNEQFF. The CDR3 DNA sequence: TGTGCCAGCAGTGATCGGGGCAATGAGCAGTTCTTC. The rearrangement uses TRBV2 and TRBJ2-1; D may be TRBD2 (5 bases). The CDR3 runs to 12 residues. The germline V gene has CDR1 SNHLY and CDR2 FYNNEI. V lost 3 bases and J lost 6, with 6 bases in between.

This clone was counted a single time. The V gene is TRBV9, the J gene TRBJ2-1; D may be TRBD1 (5 bases). The V end lost 3 bases, the J end lost 4 bases, and 14 bases lay between the germline ends. CDR3 length: 15 amino acids. CDR1 and CDR2 from the germline V gene are SGDLS and YYNGEE. The chain's CDR3 is CASSAEGAAYNEQFF. The DNA for the CDR3 is TGTGCCAGCAGCGCAGAAGGGGCGGCTTACAATGAGCAGTTCTTC. The full variable domain, its missing parts supplied by reference TRBV9 and TRBJ2-1, is DSGVTQTPKHLITATGQRVTLRCSPRSGDLSVYWYQQSLDQGLQFLIQYYNGEERAKGNILERFSAQQFPDLHSELNLSSLELGDSALYFCASSAEGAAYNEQFFGPGTRLTVL.

The chain employs TRBV4-2 and TRBJ2-4; 8 nucleotides match TRBD1. Germline V gene data show CDR1 as LGHNA and CDR2 as YNFKEQ. Unmatched junction bases numbered 5, after V lost 0 bases and J lost 4 bases. This CDR3 contains 16 residues. The CDR3 sequence: CASSQDTGGSKNIQYF. In DNA form, the CDR3 reads TGTGCCAGCAGCCAAGATACAGGGGGGAGTAAAAACATTCAGTACTTC.

The rearrangement uses TRBV6-5 and TRBJ2-5; perhaps TRBD1 as D (6 bases). Trimming pared 6 bases from V and 7 bases from J, leaving 21 bases between. This CDR3 has 15 residues. CDR1 and CDR2 from the germline V gene are MNHEY and SVGAGI. The CDR3 sequence: CASSRTQGRRATQYF. CDR3 bases: TGTGCCAGCAGCAGGACCCAGGGGCGTCGTGCGACCCAGTACTTC.

This clone has only one observation. The gene calls are TRBV6-5 and TRBJ1-1; 7 bases fit TRBD1. Germline V gene lookup returns CDR1 MNHEY and CDR2 SVGAGI. This CDR3 comprises 15 residues. The trim removed 6 bases at V and 5 bases at J, leaving 12 bases unmatched. CDR3 in DNA: TGTGCCAGCAGGCGGTACAGGGGTCGGGGGACTGAAGCTTTCTTT. This gives the protein CASRRYRGRGTEAFF.

This chain uses TRBV9 with TRBJ2-2, with unresolved D. Germline lookup yields CDR1 SGDLS and CDR2 YYNGEE. This CDR3 has 16 amino acids. The germline V and J ends were trimmed by 0 bases and 4 bases, with 13 bases remaining between them. The CDR3 DNA sequence: TGTGCCAGCAGCGTAGAAGTACGGCCGGGCACCGGGGAGCTGTTTTTT. Translated, it gives CASSVEVRPGTGELFF.

The genes are TRBV5-8 and TRBJ1-3, with a weak D call TRBD1 (6 bases). Per the germline V gene, CDR1 is SGHTS and CDR2 is YDEGEE. CDR3 size: 15 residues. Deletions cut 3 bases from V and 0 bases from J, with 10 bases between. The CDR3 is CASSYDRRSGNTIYF. In DNA, the CDR3 is TGTGCCAGCAGCTATGACAGGCGCTCTGGAAACACCATATATTTT. Based on the CDR3 plus reference TRBV5-8 and TRBJ1-3, the full variable domain is EAGVTQSPTHLIKTRGQQATLRCSPISGHTSVYWYQQALGLGLQFLLWYDEGEERNRGNFPPRFSGRQFPNYSSELNVNALELEDSALYLCASSYDRRSGNTIYFGEGSWLTVV.

This clone was counted at least ten times. This CDR3 reads CASSPGGGADYYEQYF. The CDR3, as DNA: TGTGCCAGCAGCCCCGGCGGGGGGGCCGATTACTACGAGCAGTACTTC. The chain joins TRBV5-4 to TRBJ2-7; 9 nucleotides align to TRBD2. V lost 4 bases to trimming and J lost 3 bases; unmatched junction nucleotides: 11. Germline loops: CDR1 SGHNT, CDR2 YYREEE (reference sequence). The CDR3 extends over 16 amino acids.

J is TRBJ1-2 and V is TRBV5-1; TRBD1 might be the D (5 bases). The CDR3 length is 14 residues. V was cut by 2 bases and J by 7 bases, with 15 bases left in between. Germline values: CDR1 SGHRS, CDR2 YFSETQ. The CDR3: CASSFREDGVGYTF. CDR3 nucleotide sequence: TGCGCCAGCAGCTTCAGGGAGGACGGAGTTGGCTACACCTTC.

The J gene is TRBJ2-1, the V gene TRBV4-3; weak D call: TRBD2 (6 bases). Trimming cost V 0 bases and J 4 bases, with 16 bases left between them. Germline V CDR1 and CDR2: LGHNA, YSLEER. This CDR3 has 17 residues. The CDR3 nucleotides read TGCGCCAGCAGCCAAGATTCCCCCATGGGGGGTTACAATGAGCAGTTCTTC. Translated, it gives CASSQDSPMGGYNEQFF.

This clone occurred a few times. The sample holds other DNA sequences that translate to the same CDR3. This sequence joins TRBV7-2 and TRBJ1-3; D is unresolved. V lost 5 bases, J lost 0 bases, and 5 bases lay in between. Per germline, CDR1 SGHTA and CDR2 FQGNSA. This CDR3 comprises 13 residues. The chain's CDR3 is CASSHSSGNTIYF. The CDR3 nucleotides read TGTGCCAGCAGCCATAGCTCTGGAAACACCATATATTTT.

This clone appeared once. J is TRBJ2-3 and V is TRBV6-1; D is possibly TRBD1 (5 bases). V lost 5 bases and J lost 2, with 14 bases in between. The CDR3 totals 15 residues. The germline V gene has CDR1 MNHNS and CDR2 SASEGT. The CDR3 sequence: CASSNKGQVTDTQYF. The DNA of the CDR3 is TGTGCCAGCAGTAACAAGGGGCAGGTCACAGATACGCAGTATTTT.

This chain links TRBV19 with TRBJ1-2; 10 positions agree with TRBD1. CDR1 is LNHDA, CDR2 SQIVND, per germline (reference sequence). This CDR3 region has 14 residues. Losses at the gene ends were 6 bases for V and 4 bases for J; bases not matched to a gene: 5. The CDR3 DNA follows: TGTGCCAGTAGGACGGACAGGGGGGGCTATGGCTACACCTTC. It specifies CASRTDRGGYGYTF.

The V and J genes are TRBV11-2 and TRBJ2-7, with 9 bases aligning to TRBD1. In germline, CDR1 is SGHAT, CDR2 FQNNGV. The ends lost 5 bases at V and 7 bases at J; junction bases unmatched: 3. The CDR3 is made up of 12 amino acids. This CDR3 is CASSPTGGEQYV. The CDR3 DNA is TGTGCCAGCAGCCCGACAGGGGGGGAGCAGTACGTC.

The rearrangement joins TRBV10-3 to TRBJ2-4; 7 bases fit TRBD1. The CDR3 is 16 amino acids. The germline gives CDR1 ENHRY, CDR2 SYGVKD. The J segment lost 1 base and the V segment lost 3 bases, leaving 6 bases of the junction unmatched. CDR3 loop: CAISDTPTGAKNIQYF. Written as DNA, the CDR3 is TGTGCCATCAGTGACACGCCGACAGGGGCCAAAAACATTCAGTACTTC.